This T cell receptor beta chain was captured in a study of cytomegalovirus exposure and HLA in healthy donors. Germline CDR1 is SGHVS and CDR2 is FQNEAQ. V lost 2 bases, J lost 7 bases, and 12 bases stayed unmatched. The CDR3 covers 17 residues. Amplification used 60 Vbeta primers and 13 Jbeta primers. Clones were read by immunoSEQ multiplex PCR, and TCRdb kept only the in-frame ones, dropping some. The sample includes approximately 110,000 clones, about 73% seen only once; the top ten take roughly 4.1%. This receptor was obtained from a woman aged 50 to 60 in good health and CMV-seropositive. The chain combines TRBV7-8 with TRBJ2-1; TRBD2 matches at 9 bases. The source material was PBMCs. CDR3 residues: CASSLLWRGGPLNEQFF. CDR3 sequence (DNA): TGTGCCAGCAGCTTACTGTGGCGGGGGGGCCCATTAAATGAGCAGTTCTTC.